This T cell receptor beta chain was identified during a study of response to subunit inactivated influenza vaccine. V was clipped by 4 bases and J by 4 bases, with 14 bases between them. The germline CDR1 and CDR2 sequences are DFQATT and SNEGSKA (reference sequence). CDR3 length: 14 residues. TCRdb re-called the RT-PCR reads with MiXCR, one entry per CDR3 protein. This sample has 750,000 to 850,000 distinct CDR3 sequences, with about a fifth found just once. This clonotype was counted between two and nine times. The TCR was taken from a man aged 45-65 years who received an inactivated influenza vaccine. This sample comprised PBMCs from blood, obtained roughly 5 days after vaccination. V is TRBV20-1 and J is TRBJ2-1; D could derive from TRBD1 or TRBD2 (5 bases each). The CDR3 nucleotides read TGCAGTGCTACCCTCGGGACGGATTACAATGAGCAGTTCTTC. Its translation is CSATLGTDYNEQFF.